The next 6 T cell receptor beta chains were all read from a single sample in a study of T cells in Graves' hyperthyroidism and ophthalmopathy. The source material, RNA transcripts, was used to amplify TCR beta CDR3 regions. The study used the HTBI primer set for a first-round RT-PCR of the TCR CDR3. A single record per CDR3 protein comes from TCRdb applying MiXCR to the multiplex PCR reads. Found here are roughly 570,000 distinct CDR3 sequences, about half of them singletons; the top ten hold 19%. The sample was peripheral blood or thyroid tissue (not recorded which). All receptors come from an adult woman with Graves' disease, either hyperthyroidism or ophthalmopathy (not recorded which).

This chain links TRBV20-1 with TRBJ2-2, with D hard to call. The CDR3 has 12 amino acids. V lost 3 bases to trimming and J lost 3 bases, with 5 bases between them. Germline values: CDR1 DFQATT, CDR2 SNEGSKA (reference sequence). As DNA, the CDR3 is TGCAGTGCTAGGAGGCACACCGGGGAGCTGTTTTTT. Protein: CSARRHTGELFF.

The rearrangement joins TRBV11-2 to TRBJ2-5; 8 nucleotides match TRBD1. The germline gives CDR1 SGHAT, CDR2 FQNNGV. Trimming took 3 bases from V and 1 from J; bases not matched to a gene: 16. CDR3 length: 19 amino acids. CDR3 sequence reads: CASSFSRNRDRNLQETQYF. For the CDR3, the DNA is TGTGCCAGCAGCTTCTCCCGGAACCGGGACAGGAACCTCCAAGAGACCCAGTACTTC. Supplemented by reference TRBV11-2 and TRBJ2-5, the full variable domain reads EAGVAQSPRYKIIEKRQSVAFWCNPISGHATLYWYQQILGQGPKLLIQFQNNGVVDDSQLPKDRFSAERLKGVDSTLKIQPAKLEDSAVYLCASSFSRNRDRNLQETQYFGPGTRLLVL.

The chain links TRBV15 to TRBJ1-5; the D is unclear. V gave up 0 bases and J gave up 4 bases, with 7 bases separating them. The CDR3 is 14 amino acids. The germline CDR1 and CDR2 sequences are LNHNV and YYDKDF (reference sequence). The CDR3, as DNA: TGTGCCACCAGCAGAGATCTTAGGAATCAGCCCCAGCATTTT. It translates to CATSRDLRNQPQHF.

This clonotype was counted many times. This chain connects TRBV9 to TRBJ1-2, with D unresolved. The CDR3 covers 14 residues. The V end lost 2 bases, the J end lost 4 bases, and 12 bases lay between the germline ends. CDR1 and CDR2 (germline): SGDLS, YYNGEE. Written as DNA, the CDR3 is TGTGCCAGCAGCGTTGGAGCGGGGATCTATGGCTACACCTTC. Translation: CASSVGAGIYGYTF.

The rearrangement uses TRBV5-1 and TRBJ1-2, with D possibly matching TRBD1 (6 bases). The CDR3 runs to 14 residues. V lost 0 bases and J 6 bases, leaving 12 bases between the germline ends. Germline V lookup: CDR1 SGHRS, CDR2 YFSETQ. For the CDR3, the DNA is TGCGCCAGCAGCTTGGCAGGGGATTCGGATGGCTACACCTTC. It translates to CASSLAGDSDGYTF.

This chain joins TRBV10-3 and TRBJ2-5; 11 positions match TRBD2. Germline V gives CDR1 ENHRY, CDR2 SYGVKD. There are 16 residues in the CDR3. J gave up 5 bases and V 4 bases, and 9 bases lay outside the gene matches. The CDR3 DNA reads TGTGCCATCAGTGCCCGAACTAGCGGGAGTCTCGAGACCCAGTACTTC. The encoded protein is CAISARTSGSLETQYF.